This T cell receptor (beta chain) was retrieved from a study of PD-1 blockade in classical Hodgkin lymphoma. Study findings and constraints: There was a significant rise in CD4+ TCR diversity by C4D1, with no such rise for CD8+. The study reported lower baseline TCR diversity in newly diagnosed patients than in healthy donors. Newly diagnosed patients and complete responders had comparable diversity at baseline.

Note on this clone: Its antigen is as yet unknown. Its ends do not fully match the called genes, so a read error is possible.

Only in-frame clones appear in the TCRdb table, and some are missing; sequencing was by immunoSEQ multiplex PCR. This table has approximately 29,000 clones, around 79% appearing once. The time point is: cycle 4 day 1 (C4D1), after 6 weeks of nivolumab. Each and every patient relapsed after autologous stem cell transplantation, and patients got differing brentuximab vedotin exposure. Complete response, partial response or progressive disease were the best responses. The sequences come from peripheral blood mononuclear cells (PBMCs), collected before the fourth cycle of nivolumab. The clonotype comes from a human donor with classical Hodgkin lymphoma.

This chain's CDR3 is CASSLGQGGGYEQYF. The CDR3 DNA follows: TGTGCTAGCAGCTTAGGCCAGGGCGGTGGGTACGAGCAGTACTTC. The rearrangement joins TRBV7-7 to TRBJ2-7; possibly TRBD1 for D (5 bases). The CDR3 covers 15 residues. CDR1 SSHAT and CDR2 FNYEAQ come from the germline V gene (reference sequence).